This TCR beta chain was captured by sequencing in a study of T cells expressing NK-cell markers. It was by 5'RACE template switching with UMIs that TCR beta cDNA was made. TCRdb re-called the 5' RACE reads; one entry per CDR3 protein, DNA not given. Here the sample table reports about 21,000 distinct CDR3 sequences. Findings and limits, study-wide: For several donors, these clonotypes were likewise the leading ones in the CD3+CD56-NKG2C+ fraction. Whether expanded NKG2C+ T cell clones recognized HCMV stayed uncertain.

This clonotype is deemed medium-sized (0.01 to 0.1%) by its frequency. The antigen remains unidentified. The sequencing input was blood T cells: a sorted CD56 or NKG2C T cell subset, CD4+ or CD8+ T cells, or bulk PBMC T cells (not recorded which). The clonotype originates from a man aged 18-75 years in good health.

The chain's CDR3 is CASSPGTSGNQETQYF. J is TRBJ2-5 and V is TRBV12-3 or TRBV12-4; TCRdb gives TRBD2 as the D gene, but with no DNA this cannot be confirmed. The CDR3 runs 16 residues.